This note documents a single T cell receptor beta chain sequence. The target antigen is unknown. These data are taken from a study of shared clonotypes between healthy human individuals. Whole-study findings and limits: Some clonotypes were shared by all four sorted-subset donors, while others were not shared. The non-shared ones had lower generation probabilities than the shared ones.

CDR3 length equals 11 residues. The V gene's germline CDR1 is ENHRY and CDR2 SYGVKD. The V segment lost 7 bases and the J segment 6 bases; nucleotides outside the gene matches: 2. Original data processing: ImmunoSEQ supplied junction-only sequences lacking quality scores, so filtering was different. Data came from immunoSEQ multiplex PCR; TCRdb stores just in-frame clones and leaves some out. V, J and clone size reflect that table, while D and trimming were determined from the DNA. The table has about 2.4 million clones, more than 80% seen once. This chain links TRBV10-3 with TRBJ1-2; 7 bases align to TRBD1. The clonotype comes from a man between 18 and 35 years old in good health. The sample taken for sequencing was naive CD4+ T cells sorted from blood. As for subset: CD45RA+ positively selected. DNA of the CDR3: TGTGCCATCAACGACAGGGATGGCTACACCTTC. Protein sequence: CAINDRDGYTF.